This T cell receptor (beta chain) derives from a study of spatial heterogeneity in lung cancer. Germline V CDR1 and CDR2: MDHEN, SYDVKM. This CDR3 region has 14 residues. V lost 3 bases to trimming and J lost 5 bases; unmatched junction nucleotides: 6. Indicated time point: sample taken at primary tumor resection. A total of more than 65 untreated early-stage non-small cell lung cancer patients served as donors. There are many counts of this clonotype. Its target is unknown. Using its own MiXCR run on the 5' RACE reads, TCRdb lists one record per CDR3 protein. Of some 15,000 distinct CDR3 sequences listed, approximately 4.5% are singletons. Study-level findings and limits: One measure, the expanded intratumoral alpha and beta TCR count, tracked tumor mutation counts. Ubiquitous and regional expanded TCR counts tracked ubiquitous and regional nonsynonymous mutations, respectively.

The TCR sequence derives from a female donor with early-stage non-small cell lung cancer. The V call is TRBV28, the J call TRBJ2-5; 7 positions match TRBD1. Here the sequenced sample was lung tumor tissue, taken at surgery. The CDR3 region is CASSFLGTAETQYF. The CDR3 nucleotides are TGTGCCAGCAGTTTTTTAGGGACAGCGGAGACCCAGTACTTC. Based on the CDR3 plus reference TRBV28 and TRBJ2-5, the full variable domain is DVKVTQSSRYLVKRTGEKVFLECVQDMDHENMFWYRQDPGLGLRLIYFSYDVKMKEKGDIPEGYSVSREKKERFSLILESASTNQTSMYLCASSFLGTAETQYFGPGTRLLVL.